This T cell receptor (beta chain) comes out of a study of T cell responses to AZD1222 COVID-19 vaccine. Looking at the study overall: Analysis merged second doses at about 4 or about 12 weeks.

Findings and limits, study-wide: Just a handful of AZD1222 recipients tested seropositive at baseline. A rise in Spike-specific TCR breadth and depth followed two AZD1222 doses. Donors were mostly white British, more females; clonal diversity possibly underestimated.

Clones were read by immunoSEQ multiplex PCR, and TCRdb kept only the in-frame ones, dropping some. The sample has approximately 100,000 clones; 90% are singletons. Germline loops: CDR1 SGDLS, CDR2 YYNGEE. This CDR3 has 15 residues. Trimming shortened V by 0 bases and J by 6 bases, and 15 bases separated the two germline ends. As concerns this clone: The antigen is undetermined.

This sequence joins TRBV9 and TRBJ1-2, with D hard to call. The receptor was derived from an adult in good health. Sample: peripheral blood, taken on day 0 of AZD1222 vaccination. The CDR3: CASSVATALTHGYTF. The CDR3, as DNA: TGTGCCAGCAGCGTAGCCACAGCCTTAACCCATGGCTACACCTTC.